The T cell receptor beta chain under discussion was sequenced for a study of monozygotic twins with inflammatory bowel disease. After re-calling the 5' RACE reads, TCRdb lists one entry per CDR3 protein, DNA absent. The sample totals around 99,000 distinct CDR3 sequences. Whole-blood RNA isolation (total RNA) proceeded without T cell sorting. Germline V gene lookup returns CDR1 KGHSH and CDR2 LQKENI. This CDR3 spans 13 amino acids. The receptor comes from a human donor with ulcerative colitis or Crohn's disease, or a healthy co-twin of an affected twin (not recorded which). Sequenced: blood. This chain joins TRBV18 and TRBJ1-5; TCRdb outputs TRBD1, but without DNA this stays unchecked. The CDR3 loop is CASSPARNQPQHF.